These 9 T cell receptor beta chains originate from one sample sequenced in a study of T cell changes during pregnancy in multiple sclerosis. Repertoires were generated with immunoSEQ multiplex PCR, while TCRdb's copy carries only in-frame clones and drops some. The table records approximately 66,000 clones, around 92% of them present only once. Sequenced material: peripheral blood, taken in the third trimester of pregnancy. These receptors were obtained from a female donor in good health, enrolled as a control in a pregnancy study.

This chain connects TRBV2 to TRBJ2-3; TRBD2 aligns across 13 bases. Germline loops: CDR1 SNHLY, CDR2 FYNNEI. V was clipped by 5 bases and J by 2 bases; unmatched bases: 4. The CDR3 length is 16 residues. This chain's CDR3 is CASSPLAGGFTDTQYF. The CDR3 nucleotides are TGTGCCAGCAGTCCACTAGCGGGGGGGTTCACAGATACGCAGTATTTT. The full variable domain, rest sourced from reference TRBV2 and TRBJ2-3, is EPEVTQTPSHQVTQMGQEVILRCVPISNHLYFYWYRQILGQKVEFLVSFYNNEISEKSEIFDDQFSVERPDGSNFTLKIRSTKLEDSAMYFCASSPLAGGFTDTQYFGPGTRLTVL.

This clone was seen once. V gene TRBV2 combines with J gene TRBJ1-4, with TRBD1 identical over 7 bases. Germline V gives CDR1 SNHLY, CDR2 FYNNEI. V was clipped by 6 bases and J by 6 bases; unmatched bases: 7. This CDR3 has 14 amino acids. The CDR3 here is CASRDRAADEKLFF. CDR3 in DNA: TGTGCCAGCAGAGACAGGGCTGCTGATGAAAAACTGTTTTTT. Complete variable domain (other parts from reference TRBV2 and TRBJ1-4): EPEVTQTPSHQVTQMGQEVILRCVPISNHLYFYWYRQILGQKVEFLVSFYNNEISEKSEIFDDQFSVERPDGSNFTLKIRSTKLEDSAMYFCASRDRAADEKLFFGSGTQLSVL.

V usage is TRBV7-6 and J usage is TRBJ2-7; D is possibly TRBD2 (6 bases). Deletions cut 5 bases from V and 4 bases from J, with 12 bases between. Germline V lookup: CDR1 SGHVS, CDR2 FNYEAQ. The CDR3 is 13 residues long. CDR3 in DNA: TGTGCCAGCAGCCCCTTCGGGAGATACGAGCAGTACTTC. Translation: CASSPFGRYEQYF.

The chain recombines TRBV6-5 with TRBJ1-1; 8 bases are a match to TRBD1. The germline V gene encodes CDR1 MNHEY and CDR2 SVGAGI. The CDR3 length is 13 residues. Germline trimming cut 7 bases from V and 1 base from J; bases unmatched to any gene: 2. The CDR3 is CASNDRGNTEAFF. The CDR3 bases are TGTGCCAGCAACGACAGGGGGAACACTGAAGCTTTCTTT.

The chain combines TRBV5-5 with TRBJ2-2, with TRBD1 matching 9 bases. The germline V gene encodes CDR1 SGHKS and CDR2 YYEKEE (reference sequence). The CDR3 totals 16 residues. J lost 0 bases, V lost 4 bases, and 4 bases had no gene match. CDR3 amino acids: CASSLDRGTNTGELFF. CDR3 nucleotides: TGTGCCAGCAGCCTGGACAGGGGCACGAACACCGGGGAGCTGTTTTTT.

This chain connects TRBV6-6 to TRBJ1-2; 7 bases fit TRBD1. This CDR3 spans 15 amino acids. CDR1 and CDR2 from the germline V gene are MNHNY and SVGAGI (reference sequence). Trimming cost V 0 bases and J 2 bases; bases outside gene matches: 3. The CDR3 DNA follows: TGTGCCAGCAGTTACTCGATAGGGGGCAACTATGGCTACACCTTC. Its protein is CASSYSIGGNYGYTF.

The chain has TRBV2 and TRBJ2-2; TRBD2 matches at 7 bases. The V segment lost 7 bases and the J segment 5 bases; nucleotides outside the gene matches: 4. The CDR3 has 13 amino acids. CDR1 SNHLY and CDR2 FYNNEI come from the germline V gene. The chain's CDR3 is CASTERGTGELFF. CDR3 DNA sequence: TGTGCCAGCACGGAGCGGGGTACCGGGGAGCTGTTTTTT.

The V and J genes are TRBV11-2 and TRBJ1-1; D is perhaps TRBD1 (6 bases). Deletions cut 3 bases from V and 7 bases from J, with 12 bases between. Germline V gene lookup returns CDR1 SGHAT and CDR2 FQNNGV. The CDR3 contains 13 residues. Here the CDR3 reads CASSLSNRDEAFF. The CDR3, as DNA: TGTGCCAGCAGCTTGAGTAACAGGGATGAAGCTTTCTTT.

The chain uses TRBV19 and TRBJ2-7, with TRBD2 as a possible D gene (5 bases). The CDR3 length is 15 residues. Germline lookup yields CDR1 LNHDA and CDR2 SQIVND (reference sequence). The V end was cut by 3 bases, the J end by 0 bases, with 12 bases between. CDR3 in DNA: TGTGCCAGTAGTATCACGAGGGTAAGCTCCTACGAGCAGTACTTC. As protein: CASSITRVSSYEQYF. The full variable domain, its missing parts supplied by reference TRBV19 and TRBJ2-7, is DGGITQSPKYLFRKEGQNVTLSCEQNLNHDAMYWYRQDPGQGLRLIYYSQIVNDFQKGDIAEGYSVSREKKESFPLTVTSAQKNPTAFYLCASSITRVSSYEQYFGPGTRLTVT.